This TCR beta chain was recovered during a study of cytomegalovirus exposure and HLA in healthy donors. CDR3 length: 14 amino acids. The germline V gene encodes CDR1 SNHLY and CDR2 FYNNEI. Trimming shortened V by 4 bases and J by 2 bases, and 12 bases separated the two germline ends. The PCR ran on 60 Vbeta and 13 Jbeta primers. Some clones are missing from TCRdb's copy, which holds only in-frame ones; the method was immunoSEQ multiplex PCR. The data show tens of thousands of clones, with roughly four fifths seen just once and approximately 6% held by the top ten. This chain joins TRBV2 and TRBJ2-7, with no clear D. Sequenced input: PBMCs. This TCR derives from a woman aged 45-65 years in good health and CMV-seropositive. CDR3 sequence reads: CASSVRLLTYEQYF. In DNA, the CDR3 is TGTGCCAGCAGTGTGAGACTTCTAACCTACGAGCAGTACTTC.